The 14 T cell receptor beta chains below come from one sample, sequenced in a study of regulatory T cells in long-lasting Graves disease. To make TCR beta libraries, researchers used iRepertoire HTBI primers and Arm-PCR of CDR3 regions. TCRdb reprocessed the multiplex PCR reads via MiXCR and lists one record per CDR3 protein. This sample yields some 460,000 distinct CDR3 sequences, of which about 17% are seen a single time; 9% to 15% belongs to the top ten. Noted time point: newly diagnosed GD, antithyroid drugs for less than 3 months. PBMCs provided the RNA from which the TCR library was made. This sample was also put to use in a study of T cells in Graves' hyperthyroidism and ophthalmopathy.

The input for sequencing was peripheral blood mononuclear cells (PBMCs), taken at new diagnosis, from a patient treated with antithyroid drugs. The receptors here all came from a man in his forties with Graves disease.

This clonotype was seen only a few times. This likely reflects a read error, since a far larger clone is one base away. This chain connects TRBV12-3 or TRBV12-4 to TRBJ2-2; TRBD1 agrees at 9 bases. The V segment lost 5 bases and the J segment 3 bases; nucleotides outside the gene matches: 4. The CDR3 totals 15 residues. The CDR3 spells CASSDWTGDTGELFF. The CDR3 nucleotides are TGTGCCAGCAGTGACTGGACAGGGGACACCGGGGAGCTGTTTTTT.

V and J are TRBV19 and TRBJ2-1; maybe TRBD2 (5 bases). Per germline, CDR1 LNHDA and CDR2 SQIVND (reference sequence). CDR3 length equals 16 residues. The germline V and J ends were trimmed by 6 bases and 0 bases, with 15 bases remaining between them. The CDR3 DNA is TGTGCCAGTAGGGACTCCTCCCGCGGCTCCTACAATGAGCAGTTCTTC. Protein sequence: CASRDSSRGSYNEQFF.

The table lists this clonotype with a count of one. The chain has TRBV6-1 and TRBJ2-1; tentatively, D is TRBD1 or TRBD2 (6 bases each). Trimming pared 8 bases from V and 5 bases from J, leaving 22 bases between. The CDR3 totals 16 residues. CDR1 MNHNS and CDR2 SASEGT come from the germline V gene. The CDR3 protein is CASVRGGGSVDNEQFF. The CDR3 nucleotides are TGTGCCAGCGTCAGGGGAGGAGGTAGCGTAGACAATGAGCAGTTCTTC.

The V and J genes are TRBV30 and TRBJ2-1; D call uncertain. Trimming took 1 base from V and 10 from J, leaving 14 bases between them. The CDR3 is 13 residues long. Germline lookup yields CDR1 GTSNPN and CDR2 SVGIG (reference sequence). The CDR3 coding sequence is TGTGCCTGGAGTGCATCAGGTTTCAGCGAGCAGTTCTTC. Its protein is CAWSASGFSEQFF.

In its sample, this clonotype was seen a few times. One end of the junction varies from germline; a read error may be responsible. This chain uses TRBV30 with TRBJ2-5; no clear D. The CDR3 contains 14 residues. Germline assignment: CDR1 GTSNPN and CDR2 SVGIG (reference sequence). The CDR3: CAWSVALPQEAQYF. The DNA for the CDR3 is TGTGCCTGGAGTGTGGCGCTGCCACAAGAGGCCCAGTACTTC.

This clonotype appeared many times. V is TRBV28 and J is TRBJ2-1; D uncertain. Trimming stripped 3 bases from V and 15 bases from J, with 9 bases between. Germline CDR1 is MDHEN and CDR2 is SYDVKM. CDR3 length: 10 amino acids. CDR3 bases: TGTGCCAGCAGTTTCACGACGACGTTCTTC. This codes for CASSFTTTFF.

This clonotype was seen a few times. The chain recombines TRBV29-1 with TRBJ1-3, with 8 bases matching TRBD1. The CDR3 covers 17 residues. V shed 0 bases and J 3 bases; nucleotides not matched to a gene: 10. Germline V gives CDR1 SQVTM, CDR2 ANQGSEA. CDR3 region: CSVEDPLQGAGGNTIYF. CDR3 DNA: TGCAGCGTTGAAGATCCGCTGCAGGGGGCTGGTGGAAACACCATATATTTT.

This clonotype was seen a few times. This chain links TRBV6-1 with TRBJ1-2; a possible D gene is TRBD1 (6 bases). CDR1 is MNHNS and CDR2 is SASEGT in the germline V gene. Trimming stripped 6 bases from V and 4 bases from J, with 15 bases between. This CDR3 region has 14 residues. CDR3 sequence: CASRGGAPFYGYTF. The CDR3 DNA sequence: TGTGCCAGCAGGGGGGGGGCACCTTTCTATGGCTACACCTTC.

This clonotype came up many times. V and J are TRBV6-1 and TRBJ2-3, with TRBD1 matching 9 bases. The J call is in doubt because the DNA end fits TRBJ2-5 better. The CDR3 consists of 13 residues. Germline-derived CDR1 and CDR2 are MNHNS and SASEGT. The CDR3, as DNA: TGTGCCAGCCGTACAGGGGGCGACGGGACCCAGTACTTC. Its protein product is CASRTGGDGTQYF.

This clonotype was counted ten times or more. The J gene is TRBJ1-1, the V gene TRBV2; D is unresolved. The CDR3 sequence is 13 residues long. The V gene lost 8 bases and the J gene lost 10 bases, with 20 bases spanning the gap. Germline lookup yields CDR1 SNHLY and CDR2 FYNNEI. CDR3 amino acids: CASFFSGVVRAFF. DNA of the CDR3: TGTGCCAGCTTCTTTTCTGGGGTAGTCAGAGCTTTCTTT. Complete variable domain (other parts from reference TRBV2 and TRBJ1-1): EPEVTQTPSHQVTQMGQEVILRCVPISNHLYFYWYRQILGQKVEFLVSFYNNEISEKSEIFDDQFSVERPDGSNFTLKIRSTKLEDSAMYFCASFFSGVVRAFFGQGTRLTVV.

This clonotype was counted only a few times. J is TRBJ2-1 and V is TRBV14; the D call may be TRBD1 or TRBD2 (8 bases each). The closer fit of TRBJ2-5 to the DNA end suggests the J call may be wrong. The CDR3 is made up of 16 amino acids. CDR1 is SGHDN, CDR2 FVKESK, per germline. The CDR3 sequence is CASSQAGQGLGETQYF. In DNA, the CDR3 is TGTGCCAGCAGCCAAGCTGGACAGGGACTAGGAGAGACCCAGTACTTC.

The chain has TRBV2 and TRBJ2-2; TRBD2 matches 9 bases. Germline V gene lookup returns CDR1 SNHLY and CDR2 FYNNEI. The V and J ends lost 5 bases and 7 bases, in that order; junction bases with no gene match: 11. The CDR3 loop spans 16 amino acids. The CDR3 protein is CASSLLGGRAVGELFF. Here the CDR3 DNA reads TGTGCCAGCAGTCTCCTCGGCGGGAGGGCCGTCGGGGAGCTGTTTTTT.

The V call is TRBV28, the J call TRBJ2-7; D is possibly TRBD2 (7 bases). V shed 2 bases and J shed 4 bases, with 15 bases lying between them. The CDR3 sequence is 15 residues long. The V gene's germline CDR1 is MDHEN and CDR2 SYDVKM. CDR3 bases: TGTGCCAGCAGTTTAGGAGGGGGGGCTGCTTACGAGCAGTACTTC. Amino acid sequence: CASSLGGGAAYEQYF.

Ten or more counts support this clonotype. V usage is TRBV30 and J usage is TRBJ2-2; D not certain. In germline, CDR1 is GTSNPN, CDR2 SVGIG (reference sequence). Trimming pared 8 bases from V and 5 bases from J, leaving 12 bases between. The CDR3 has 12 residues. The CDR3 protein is CAGSRLTGELFF. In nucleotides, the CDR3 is TGTGCCGGTTCTAGATTGACCGGGGAGCTGTTTTTT.